One sample yielded the 28 T cell receptor beta chains listed below, sequenced in a study of T cell responses to AZD1222 COVID-19 vaccine. TCRdb keeps only in-frame clones here, not all; method: immunoSEQ multiplex PCR. Among 75,000 to 90,000 clones listed, roughly 85% were seen once. Sequences were derived from peripheral blood, sampled 28 days after the second AZD1222 dose. These receptors came from an adult who received the AZD1222 COVID-19 vaccine.

As DNA, the CDR3 is TGTGCCAGCAGTAAGCAGGGGGCAGGGGAAAAACTGTTTTTT. Residues: CASSKQGAGEKLFF. This chain links TRBV27 with TRBJ1-4; 8 bases map to TRBD1. Trimming cost V 5 bases and J 8 bases; bases outside gene matches: 7. The CDR3 contains 14 residues. Germline values: CDR1 MNHEY, CDR2 SMNVEV (reference sequence).

The chain combines TRBV15 with TRBJ2-7; 9 bases are shared with TRBD2. With 9 bases clipped from V and 1 base from J, the junction kept 7 bases outside the gene matches. The CDR3 length is 14 residues. From germline, CDR1 is LNHNV and CDR2 YYDKDF (reference sequence). The CDR3 nucleotides are TGTGCCACGGGGTTAGCGGGGGAGTCCTACGAGCAGTACTTC. Translation: CATGLAGESYEQYF.

V and J are TRBV5-1 and TRBJ1-2, with D hard to call. Germline V gives CDR1 SGHRS, CDR2 YFSETQ. V dropped 4 bases and J dropped 5 bases, with 12 bases sitting between them. The CDR3 sequence is 13 residues long. CDR3 sequence reads: CASSLGRDYGYTF. In DNA, the CDR3 is TGCGCCAGCAGCCTGGGGAGGGATTATGGCTACACCTTC.

The V gene is TRBV5-6, the J gene TRBJ1-2; D is undetermined. V lost 0 bases and J lost 1, with 7 bases in between. The CDR3 runs 14 residues. Germline V gene lookup returns CDR1 SGHDT and CDR2 YYEEEE. As DNA, the CDR3 is TGTGCCAGCAGCTTGGTCGGGGTTAACTATGGCTACACCTTC. The encoded protein is CASSLVGVNYGYTF.

The chain carries TRBV6-5 and TRBJ1-5, with 10 bases that match TRBD1. The CDR3 is 15 amino acids. Germline V gene lookup returns CDR1 MNHEY and CDR2 SVGAGI. After removal of 4 bases from V and 7 bases from J, the junction contained 7 bases not matched to a gene. The CDR3 DNA reads as TGTGCCAGCAGTTCCAGGGGACAGGGGAAACAGCCCCAGCATTTT. As protein: CASSSRGQGKQPQHF.

The sample holds a few counts of this clone. This chain joins TRBV11-3 and TRBJ2-7, with 11 bases matching TRBD2. Per the germline V gene, CDR1 is SGHNT and CDR2 is YENEEA. V trimming: 5 bases; J trimming: 6 bases; junction bases outside the gene matches: 15. This CDR3 spans 17 amino acids. This CDR3 is CASSLSGLAGTPGEQYF. CDR3 bases: TGTGCCAGCAGCCTCAGCGGACTAGCGGGCACCCCTGGCGAGCAGTACTTC.

The chain combines TRBV10-3 with TRBJ2-7; 7 nucleotides align to TRBD2. Germline trimming cut 6 bases from V and 6 bases from J; bases unmatched to any gene: 11. The germline V gene has CDR1 ENHRY and CDR2 SYGVKD. The CDR3 runs 14 residues. CDR3 nucleotides: TGTGCCATCAGGCCTAGACGGGGGGACGGCGAGCAGTACTTC. Translating it yields CAIRPRRGDGEQYF.

The chain uses TRBV6-5 and TRBJ1-2; D perhaps matches TRBD1 (5 bases). Per germline, CDR1 MNHEY and CDR2 SVGAGI. With 6 bases removed from V and 4 bases from J, the gap between germline ends came to 15 bases. The CDR3 length is 14 residues. The DNA for the CDR3 is TGTGCCAGCAGACGGACTGAAGGGACCTATGGCTACACCTTC. Amino acids: CASRRTEGTYGYTF.

The V call is TRBV12-5, the J call TRBJ2-1; D not certain. V lost 3 bases and J 5 bases, leaving 8 bases between the germline ends. The CDR3 is made up of 13 amino acids. Germline V lookup: CDR1 LGHNT, CDR2 FRNRAP. Here the CDR3 reads CASGFGPDNEQFF. CDR3 nucleotides: TGTGCTAGTGGTTTCGGACCCGACAATGAGCAGTTCTTC.

This clone was picked up one time. The chain combines TRBV19 with TRBJ1-4; D ambiguous. Trimming left V 5 bases short and J 5 bases short, with 12 bases between. Germline V gives CDR1 LNHDA, CDR2 SQIVND (reference sequence). This CDR3 region has 14 residues. CDR3 loop: CASSSDGNNEKLFF. The CDR3 nucleotides read TGTGCCAGTAGTTCAGACGGAAACAATGAAAAACTGTTTTTT.

About this clone itself: This may be a read error, as it is one base from a much larger clone. The genes are TRBV5-1 and TRBJ2-7; no firm D call. The length of the CDR3 is 13 residues. The V and J ends lost 0 bases and 2 bases respectively, with 6 bases between them. The V gene's germline CDR1 is SGHRS and CDR2 YFSETQ. CDR3: CASSLDSTYEQYF. As DNA, the CDR3 is TGCGCCAGCAGCTTGGACAGTACCTACGAGCAGTACTTC.

The chain employs TRBV9 and TRBJ1-2; 8 bases match TRBD1. Germline V gene sequence: CDR1 SGDLS, CDR2 YYNGEE. J was trimmed by 4 bases and V by 3 bases; bases with no gene match: 14. CDR3 size: 17 residues. CDR3 nucleotide sequence: TGTGCCAGCAGCGCCACCGGGACAGGCATTACGGGCTATGGCTACACCTTC. Residues: CASSATGTGITGYGYTF.

The V gene is TRBV15, the J gene TRBJ2-7, with 7 bases lining up with TRBD1. CDR1 LNHNV and CDR2 YYDKDF come from the germline V gene (reference sequence). V dropped 1 base and J dropped 2; count of bases not matched to a gene: 2. There are 14 residues in the CDR3. This chain's CDR3 is CATSRGQGAYEQYF. The CDR3 DNA reads TGTGCCACCAGCAGAGGACAGGGCGCCTACGAGCAGTACTTC.

The chain recombines TRBV10-3 with TRBJ1-5; maybe TRBD1 (5 bases). The CDR3 has 13 residues. CDR1 is ENHRY, CDR2 SYGVKD, per germline. The germline V and J ends were trimmed by 6 bases and 7 bases, with 13 bases remaining between them. The CDR3 sequence is CAIRQEPEQPQHF. The CDR3 region has the DNA TGTGCCATCAGACAGGAGCCAGAACAGCCCCAGCATTTT.

V usage is TRBV4-2 and J usage is TRBJ2-1, with 11 positions matching TRBD1. With 4 bases clipped from V and 5 bases from J, the junction kept 4 bases outside the gene matches. The germline V gene has CDR1 LGHNA and CDR2 YNFKEQ. The CDR3 is 15 amino acids. This CDR3 is CASSRGQGADNEQFF. The CDR3 nucleotides read TGTGCCAGCAGCCGTGGACAGGGGGCGGACAATGAGCAGTTCTTC.

The CDR3 DNA sequence: TGTGCCAGCAGAACGAGTGGGTTTGGCTACACCTTC. It codes for CASRTSGFGYTF. The rearrangement joins TRBV6-5 to TRBJ1-2; D remains unclear. V dropped 6 bases and J dropped 7 bases, with 12 bases sitting between them. This CDR3 spans 12 amino acids. Germline values: CDR1 MNHEY, CDR2 SVGAGI.

The V call is TRBV18, the J call TRBJ1-6; D gene unclear. CDR3 size: 12 residues. The V gene lost 0 bases and the J gene lost 12 bases, with 6 bases spanning the gap. Germline V lookup: CDR1 KGHSH, CDR2 LQKENI. The DNA of the CDR3 is TGTGCCAGCTCACCACCCGACGGACCCCTCCACTTT. This codes for CASSPPDGPLHF. Variable domain in full (rest from reference TRBV18 and TRBJ1-6): NAGVMQNPRHLVRRRGQEARLRCSPMKGHSHVYWYRQLPEEGLKFMVYLQKENIIDESGMPKERFSAEFPKEGPSILRIQQVVRGDSAAYFCASSPPDGPLHFGNGTRLTVT.

The chain recombines TRBV7-2 with TRBJ1-2; possibly TRBD1 for D (5 bases). CDR3 length: 15 residues. Germline CDR1 and CDR2: SGHTA and FQGNSA. V lost 5 bases and J lost 4, with 17 bases in between. The CDR3: CASSARTEGTYGYTF. CDR3 nucleotides: TGTGCCAGCAGCGCCCGGACGGAGGGGACCTATGGCTACACCTTC.

The chain joins TRBV5-1 to TRBJ2-5, with no clear D. The V end was cut by 1 base, the J end by 4 bases, with 8 bases between. Germline V gene data show CDR1 as SGHRS and CDR2 as YFSETQ. This CDR3 is 13 amino acids long. CDR3 coding DNA: TGCGCCAGCAGCTTGTCTTCCGGAGAGACCCAGTACTTC. Translation: CASSLSSGETQYF.

This chain links TRBV27 with TRBJ2-5; 9 nucleotides match TRBD2. Germline-derived CDR1 and CDR2 are MNHEY and SMNVEV (reference sequence). The trim removed 3 bases at V and 4 bases at J, leaving 6 bases unmatched. The CDR3 has 15 amino acids. Here the CDR3 reads CASSFSLAGLETQYF. The CDR3 bases are TGTGCCAGCAGTTTTTCCCTAGCGGGGCTAGAGACCCAGTACTTC.

This chain uses TRBV14 with TRBJ2-4; tentatively, D is TRBD1 (6 bases). This CDR3 region has 15 residues. In germline, CDR1 is SGHDN, CDR2 FVKESK. Trimming pared 4 bases from V and 3 bases from J, leaving 13 bases between. Here the CDR3 reads CASSPLGGGKNIQYF. The CDR3 DNA follows: TGTGCCAGCAGCCCCTTAGGGGGTGGCAAAAACATTCAGTACTTC.

V is TRBV24-1 and J is TRBJ2-5; the D gene is possibly TRBD2 (5 bases). V lost 0 bases and J lost 0, with 13 bases in between. The CDR3 is 17 amino acids. CDR1 is KGHDR, CDR2 SFDVKD, per germline. CDR3 coding DNA: TGTGCCACCAGTGATTTGCAAAGCGGAGAGTACCAAGAGACCCAGTACTTC. This translates into CATSDLQSGEYQETQYF.

The chain employs TRBV3-1 (or the pseudogene TRBV3-2) and TRBJ1-6, with 7 bases aligning to TRBD1. Unmatched junction bases numbered 5, after V lost 3 bases and J lost 0 bases. Germline loops: CDR1 LGHDT, CDR2 YNNKEL (reference sequence). This CDR3 comprises 17 residues. CDR3 in amino acids: CASSHFRDSSYNSPLHF. CDR3 bases: TGTGCCAGCAGCCATTTCAGGGACAGCTCCTATAATTCACCCCTCCACTTT.

This clone was seen a few times. The V and J genes are TRBV24-1 and TRBJ2-1; 8 nucleotides match TRBD2. Losses at the gene ends were 6 bases for V and 5 bases for J; bases not matched to a gene: 5. The CDR3 sequence is 14 residues long. CDR1 and CDR2 (germline): KGHDR, SFDVKD. CDR3 amino acids: CATSRLAGDNEQFF. DNA of the CDR3: TGTGCCACCAGTCGGCTAGCGGGTGACAATGAGCAGTTCTTC.

The table lists this clone with a few counts. The rearrangement joins TRBV30 to TRBJ1-5; D gene uncertain. The V gene's germline CDR1 is GTSNPN and CDR2 SVGIG (reference sequence). The CDR3 spans 12 residues. V was clipped by 3 bases and J by 4 bases, with 7 bases between them. The chain's CDR3 is CAWSPGNQPQHF. The CDR3 DNA is TGTGCCTGGAGCCCGGGGAATCAGCCCCAGCATTTT.

Remarks on this clone: Germline and junction disagree at one end, which may indicate a read error. DNA of the CDR3: TGTGCCAGCAGAGAAGACATTGGGTTGTACAATGAGCAGTTCTTC. Residues: CASREDIGLYNEQFF. The rearrangement joins TRBV6-1 to TRBJ2-1; D is undetermined. There are 15 residues in the CDR3. Germline V gives CDR1 MNHNS, CDR2 SASEGT.

V and J are TRBV27 and TRBJ2-1; D is undetermined. Germline lookup yields CDR1 MNHEY and CDR2 SMNVEV (reference sequence). V dropped 2 bases and J dropped 6 bases, with 14 bases sitting between them. The CDR3 runs 15 residues. The CDR3 here is CASSLTQRYSNEQFF. The CDR3 DNA reads TGTGCCAGCAGTTTAACCCAGCGCTACAGCAATGAGCAGTTCTTC.

This sequence joins TRBV27 and TRBJ2-5; possible D gene TRBD2, 6 bases. The V end lost 0 bases, the J end lost 2 bases, and 22 bases lay between the germline ends. The germline CDR1 and CDR2 sequences are MNHEY and SMNVEV (reference sequence). The CDR3 is made up of 19 amino acids. The CDR3 loop reads CASSLSAPRGRRYQETQYF. The CDR3 region has the DNA TGTGCCAGCAGTTTATCTGCCCCCCGGGGGAGGAGATATCAAGAGACCCAGTACTTC.